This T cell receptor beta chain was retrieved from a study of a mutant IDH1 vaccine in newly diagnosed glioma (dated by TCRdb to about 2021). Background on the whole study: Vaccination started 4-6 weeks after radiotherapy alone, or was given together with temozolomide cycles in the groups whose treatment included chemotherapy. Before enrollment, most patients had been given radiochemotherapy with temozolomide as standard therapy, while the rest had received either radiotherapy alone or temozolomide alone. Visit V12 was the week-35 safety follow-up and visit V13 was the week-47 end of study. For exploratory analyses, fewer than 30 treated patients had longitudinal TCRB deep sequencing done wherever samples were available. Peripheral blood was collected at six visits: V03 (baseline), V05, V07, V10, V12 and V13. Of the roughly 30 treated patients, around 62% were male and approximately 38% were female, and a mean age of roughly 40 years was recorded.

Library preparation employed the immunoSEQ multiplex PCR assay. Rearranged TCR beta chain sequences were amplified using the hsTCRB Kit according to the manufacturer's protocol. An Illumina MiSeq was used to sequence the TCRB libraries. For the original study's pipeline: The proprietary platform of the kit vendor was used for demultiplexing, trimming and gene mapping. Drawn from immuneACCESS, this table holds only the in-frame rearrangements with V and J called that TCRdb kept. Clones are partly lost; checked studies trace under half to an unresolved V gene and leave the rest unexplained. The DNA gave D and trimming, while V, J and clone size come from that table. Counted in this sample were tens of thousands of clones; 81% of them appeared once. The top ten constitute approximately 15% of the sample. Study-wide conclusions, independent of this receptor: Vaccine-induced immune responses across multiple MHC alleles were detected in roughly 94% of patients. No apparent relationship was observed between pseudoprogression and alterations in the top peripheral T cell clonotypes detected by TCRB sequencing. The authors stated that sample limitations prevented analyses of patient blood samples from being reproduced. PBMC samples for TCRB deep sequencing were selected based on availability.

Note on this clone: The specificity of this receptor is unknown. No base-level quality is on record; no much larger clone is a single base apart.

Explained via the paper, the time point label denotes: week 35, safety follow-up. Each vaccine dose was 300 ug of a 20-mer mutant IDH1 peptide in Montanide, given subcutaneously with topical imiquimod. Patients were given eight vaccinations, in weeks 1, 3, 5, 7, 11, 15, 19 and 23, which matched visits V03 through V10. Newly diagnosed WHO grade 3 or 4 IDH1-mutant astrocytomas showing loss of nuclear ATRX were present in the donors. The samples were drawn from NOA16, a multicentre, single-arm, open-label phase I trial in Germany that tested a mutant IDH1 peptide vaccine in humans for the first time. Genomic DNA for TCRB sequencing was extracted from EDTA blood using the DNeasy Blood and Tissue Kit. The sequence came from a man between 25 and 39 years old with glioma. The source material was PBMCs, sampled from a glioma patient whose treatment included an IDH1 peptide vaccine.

The CDR3 region: CASSPSGSYEQYF. The DNA sequence reads TGTGCCAGCAGTCCTAGCGGTTCCTACGAGCAGTACTTC. In this chain, TRBV27 is recombined with TRBJ2-7; TRBD2 lines up with 7 middle nucleotides. Clipping removes 5 bases from V and 1 base from J, with 2 as the unmatched junction base count. There are 13 amino acids in the CDR3, from cysteine to phenylalanine inclusive. Of all the DNA, just the CDR3 is kept, 39 bases in frame from base 1. CDR1 and CDR2 were assigned from the germline V gene (reference sequence) as MNHEY and SMNVEV.